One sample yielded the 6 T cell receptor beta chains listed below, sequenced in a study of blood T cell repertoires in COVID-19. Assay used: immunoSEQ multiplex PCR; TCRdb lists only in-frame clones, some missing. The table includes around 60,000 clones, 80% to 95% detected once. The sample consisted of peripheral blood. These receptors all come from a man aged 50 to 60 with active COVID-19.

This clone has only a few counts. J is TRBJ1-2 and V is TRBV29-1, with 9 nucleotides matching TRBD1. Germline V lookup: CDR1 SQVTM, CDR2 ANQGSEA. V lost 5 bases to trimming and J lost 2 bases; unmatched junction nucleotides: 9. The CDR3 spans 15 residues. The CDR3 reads CSVPAGDRDNYGYTF. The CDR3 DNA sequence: TGCAGCGTTCCCGCCGGGGACAGGGACAACTATGGCTACACCTTC.

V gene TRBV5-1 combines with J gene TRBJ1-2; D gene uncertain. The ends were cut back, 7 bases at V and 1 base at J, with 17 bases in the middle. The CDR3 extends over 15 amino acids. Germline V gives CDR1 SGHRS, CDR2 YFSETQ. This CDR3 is CASGLGTQDNYGYTF. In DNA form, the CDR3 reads TGCGCCAGCGGGTTGGGAACTCAGGATAACTATGGCTACACCTTC.

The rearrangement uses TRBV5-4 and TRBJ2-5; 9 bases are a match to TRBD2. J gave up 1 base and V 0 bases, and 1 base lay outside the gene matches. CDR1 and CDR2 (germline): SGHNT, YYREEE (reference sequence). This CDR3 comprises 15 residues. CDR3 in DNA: TGTGCCAGCAGCTTGGTGACTAGCGGCCAAGAGACCCAGTACTTC. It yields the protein CASSLVTSGQETQYF.

DNA of the CDR3: TGTGCCAGCAGCTTATCCGGGACAACGAATGAGCAGTTCTTC. Its translation: CASSLSGTTNEQFF. The chain recombines TRBV7-9 with TRBJ2-1, with a possible D match to TRBD1 (6 bases). V was cut by 2 bases and J by 7 bases, with 12 bases left in between. The CDR3 totals 14 residues. From germline, CDR1 is SEHNR and CDR2 FQNEAQ (reference sequence).

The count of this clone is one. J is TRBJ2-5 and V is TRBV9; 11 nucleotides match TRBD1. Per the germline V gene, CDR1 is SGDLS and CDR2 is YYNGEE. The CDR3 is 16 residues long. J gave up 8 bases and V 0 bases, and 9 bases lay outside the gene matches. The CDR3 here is CASSVAPGQGGGTQYF. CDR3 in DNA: TGTGCCAGCAGCGTAGCCCCGGGACAGGGGGGGGGAACCCAGTACTTC.

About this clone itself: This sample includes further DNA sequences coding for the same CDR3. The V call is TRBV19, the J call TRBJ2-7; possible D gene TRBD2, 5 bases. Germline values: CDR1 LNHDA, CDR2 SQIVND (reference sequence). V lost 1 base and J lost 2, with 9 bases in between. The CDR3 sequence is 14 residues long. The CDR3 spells CASSIGTGTYEQYF. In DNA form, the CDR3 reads TGTGCCAGTAGTATAGGGACGGGAACCTACGAGCAGTACTTC.